This passage covers 20 T cell receptor beta chains from one sample sequenced in a study of cytomegalovirus exposure and HLA in healthy donors. PCR amplification relied on 60 Vbeta primers (plus 13 Jbeta primers). Using immunoSEQ multiplex PCR, the repertoire was profiled, and TCRdb retains in-frame clones only, with some absent. This sample yields fewer than 100,000 clones, of which over 65% are seen a single time; roughly 0.71% belongs to the top ten. The sequencing sample was made of PBMCs. Receptors were obtained from an older woman in good health and CMV-seronegative.

This clone was seen more than once but under ten times. This sequence joins TRBV2 and TRBJ2-5, with 10 bases aligning to TRBD1. V trimming: 6 bases; J trimming: 1 base; junction bases outside the gene matches: 2. CDR3 length equals 14 residues. Germline V gene sequence: CDR1 SNHLY, CDR2 FYNNEI. CDR3 sequence reads: CASRDRGGQETQYF. CDR3 coding DNA: TGTGCCAGCAGGGACAGGGGGGGCCAAGAGACCCAGTACTTC.

This clone has a handful of counts. The J gene is TRBJ1-1, the V gene TRBV28; D is perhaps TRBD1 (5 bases). The CDR3 loop spans 15 amino acids. Between the trimmed V and J ends, which lost 2 bases and 1 base, there was a span of 11 bases. In germline, CDR1 is MDHEN, CDR2 SYDVKM. The DNA for the CDR3 is TGTGCCAGCAGTTTAGGGGGAGGGTGGAACACTGAAGCTTTCTTT. This gives the protein CASSLGGGWNTEAFF.

This chain connects TRBV6-5 to TRBJ1-2, with 9 positions matching TRBD1. The germline V gene has CDR1 MNHEY and CDR2 SVGAGI. The J segment lost 6 bases and the V segment lost 4 bases, leaving 9 bases of the junction unmatched. The CDR3 consists of 15 residues. CDR3 coding DNA: TGTGCCAGCAGTTCCACCCCCGGGACAGGGCATGGCTACACCTTC. Its protein product is CASSSTPGTGHGYTF.

The chain couples TRBV7-2 to TRBJ2-3; 7 bases fit TRBD1. The CDR3 has 16 amino acids. V shed 4 bases, J shed 1 base, and the junction held 8 bases outside the gene matches. Germline V gene sequence: CDR1 SGHTA, CDR2 FQGNSA. CDR3 loop: CASSSATGRGTDTQYF. The DNA of the CDR3 is TGTGCCAGCAGCTCCGCGACAGGGAGAGGCACAGATACGCAGTATTTT. Complete variable domain (other parts from reference TRBV7-2 and TRBJ2-3): GAGVSQSPSNKVTEKGKDVELRCDPISGHTALYWYRQSLGQGLEFLIYFQGNSAPDKSGLPSDRFSAERTGGSVSTLTIQRTQQEDSAVYLCASSSATGRGTDTQYFGPGTRLTVL.

This clone has a handful of counts. This chain uses TRBV7-2 with TRBJ2-7; 10 nucleotides align to TRBD2. The germline CDR1 and CDR2 sequences are SGHTA and FQGNSA. V was clipped by 5 bases and J by 0 bases; unmatched bases: 7. This CDR3 is 16 amino acids long. The CDR3: CASSASGSPISYEQYF. The CDR3 DNA reads as TGTGCCAGCAGCGCTAGCGGGAGCCCCATCTCCTACGAGCAGTACTTC. The full variable domain, in which reference TRBV7-2 and TRBJ2-7 provide the parts outside the CDR3, is GAGVSQSPSNKVTEKGKDVELRCDPISGHTALYWYRQSLGQGLEFLIYFQGNSAPDKSGLPSDRFSAERTGGSVSTLTIQRTQQEDSAVYLCASSASGSPISYEQYFGPGTRLTVT.

This clone was seen a handful of times. V and J are TRBV6-5 and TRBJ2-3; TRBD2 aligns across 8 bases. From germline, CDR1 is MNHEY and CDR2 SVGAGI. This CDR3 is built from 15 residues. The V gene end was trimmed by 6 bases and the J gene end by 0 bases; junction bases not matched to a gene: 5. The CDR3 is CASRKRERSTDTQYF. In DNA form, the CDR3 reads TGTGCCAGCAGAAAGCGGGAGCGGAGCACAGATACGCAGTATTTT.

J is TRBJ2-5 and V is TRBV6-5; TRBD1 aligns across 9 bases. Germline CDR1 MNHEY, CDR2 SVGAGI. J was trimmed by 4 bases and V by 5 bases; bases with no gene match: 5. The CDR3 loop spans 14 amino acids. CDR3 in amino acids: CASSHTTGGETQYF. The CDR3, as DNA: TGTGCCAGCAGTCACACGACAGGGGGAGAGACCCAGTACTTC.

The chain has TRBV30 and TRBJ1-1, with 9 bases lining up with TRBD1. After removal of 3 bases from V and 5 bases from J, the junction contained 10 bases not matched to a gene. CDR3 size: 15 residues. Germline V gene sequence: CDR1 GTSNPN, CDR2 SVGIG (reference sequence). The CDR3 bases are TGTGCCTGGAGAGCGAGAGACAGGGGGAGTACTGAAGCTTTCTTT. Its protein is CAWRARDRGSTEAFF.

The V gene is TRBV10-1, the J gene TRBJ2-1; D is perhaps TRBD1 (5 bases). Trimming took off 0 bases at V and 4 bases at J, with 10 bases between the two ends. From germline, CDR1 is WNHNN and CDR2 SYGVQD (reference sequence). This CDR3 contains 15 residues. CDR3 protein: CASSESQGGYNEQFF. The CDR3 coding sequence is TGCGCCAGCAGTGAGTCCCAGGGTGGGTACAATGAGCAGTTCTTC.

This chain joins TRBV4-1 and TRBJ2-3; no clear D. The V gene lost 4 bases and the J gene lost 0 bases, with 5 bases spanning the gap. The CDR3 extends over 13 amino acids. The germline CDR1 and CDR2 sequences are MGHRA and YSYEKL. The CDR3 sequence: CASSPSSTDTQYF. In DNA form, the CDR3 reads TGCGCCAGCAGCCCCTCTAGCACAGATACGCAGTATTTT.

The chain recombines TRBV15 with TRBJ1-1; D remains ambiguous. Per the germline V gene, CDR1 is LNHNV and CDR2 is YYDKDF (reference sequence). V was cut by 4 bases and J by 5 bases, with 14 bases left in between. The CDR3 runs 14 residues. This CDR3 reads CATSKPPLRTEAFF. CDR3 coding DNA: TGTGCCACCAGCAAACCCCCGTTGAGGACTGAAGCTTTCTTT.

V usage is TRBV5-1 and J usage is TRBJ1-2; TRBD1 matches 11 bases. The CDR3 runs to 14 residues. The trim removed 4 bases at V and 6 bases at J, leaving 5 bases unmatched. Germline V gene data show CDR1 as SGHRS and CDR2 as YFSETQ. For the CDR3, the DNA is TGCGCCAGCAGCCCCGGACAGGGGGCAGATGGCTACACCTTC. The encoded protein is CASSPGQGADGYTF.

The V gene is TRBV6-5, the J gene TRBJ1-5; TRBD1 might be the D (6 bases). Germline loops: CDR1 MNHEY, CDR2 SVGAGI. V gave up 4 bases and J gave up 4 bases, with 8 bases separating them. The CDR3 is made up of 13 amino acids. CDR3 nucleotide sequence: TGTGCCAGCAGTTTACAGGGAAATCAGCCCCAGCATTTT. It yields the protein CASSLQGNQPQHF.

The CDR3 nucleotides are TGTGCCAGCTCTACACAGGGAATTTGGAGCGAGCAGTACTTC. Amino acid sequence: CASSTQGIWSEQYF. The V gene is TRBV5-6, the J gene TRBJ2-7; possibly TRBD1 for D (6 bases). CDR1 and CDR2 (germline): SGHDT, YYEEEE. The CDR3 is made up of 14 amino acids. V was clipped by 7 bases and J by 6 bases, with 20 bases between them.

V and J are TRBV7-8 and TRBJ2-7; 9 bases line up with TRBD1. There are 14 residues in the CDR3. J gave up 4 bases and V 3 bases, and 4 bases lay outside the gene matches. Germline CDR1 is SGHVS and CDR2 is FQNEAQ. CDR3 sequence: CASSFGQGRYEQYF. The CDR3 DNA reads TGTGCCAGCAGCTTCGGACAGGGGCGGTACGAGCAGTACTTC.

Only a few counts were recorded for this clone. J is TRBJ2-7 and V is TRBV7-2, with 9 nucleotides matching TRBD1. Germline values: CDR1 SGHTA, CDR2 FQGNSA. This CDR3 has 15 residues. V dropped 2 bases and J dropped 3; count of bases not matched to a gene: 5. The CDR3 loop is CASSLSGTGSYEQYF. The CDR3 DNA is TGTGCCAGCAGCTTAAGCGGGACAGGGAGCTACGAGCAGTACTTC.

This sequence joins TRBV21-1 and TRBJ1-4; the DNA was not compared with TRBD1, the D call given in the table. TRBV21-1 is a pseudogene locus. This CDR3 is built from 19 residues. The CDR3 protein is CASSNRQGPSRTTNEKLFF. The DNA of the CDR3 is TGTGCCAGCAGCAATCGGCAGGGCCCAAGTAGGACAACTAATGAAAAACTGTTTTTT.

This clone occurred once. This sequence joins TRBV19 and TRBJ2-7, with 9 positions matching TRBD1. This CDR3 spans 16 amino acids. Germline V gene sequence: CDR1 LNHDA, CDR2 SQIVND (reference sequence). J lost 2 bases, V lost 5 bases, and 10 bases had no gene match. The CDR3 DNA follows: TGTGCCAGTAGTCCTGGGACAGGGAGGAGAACCTACGAGCAGTACTTC. Amino acids: CASSPGTGRRTYEQYF.

The chain joins TRBV5-1 to TRBJ1-2, with D unresolved. The length of the CDR3 is 15 residues. V was clipped by 0 bases and J by 2 bases, with 11 bases between them. Germline V gene sequence: CDR1 SGHRS, CDR2 YFSETQ. CDR3 residues: CASSLAMDFNYGYTF. The DNA for the CDR3 is TGCGCCAGCAGCTTGGCCATGGACTTCAACTATGGCTACACCTTC.

For the CDR3, the DNA is TGTGCCAGCAGCCAGAGGCTTACAGGGGACATGAACACTGAAGCTTTCTTT. It yields the protein CASSQRLTGDMNTEAFF. The chain links TRBV11-2 to TRBJ1-1, with TRBD1 matching 7 bases. Per germline, CDR1 SGHAT and CDR2 FQNNGV. This CDR3 spans 17 amino acids. The V and J ends lost 5 bases and 0 bases, in that order; junction bases with no gene match: 12.